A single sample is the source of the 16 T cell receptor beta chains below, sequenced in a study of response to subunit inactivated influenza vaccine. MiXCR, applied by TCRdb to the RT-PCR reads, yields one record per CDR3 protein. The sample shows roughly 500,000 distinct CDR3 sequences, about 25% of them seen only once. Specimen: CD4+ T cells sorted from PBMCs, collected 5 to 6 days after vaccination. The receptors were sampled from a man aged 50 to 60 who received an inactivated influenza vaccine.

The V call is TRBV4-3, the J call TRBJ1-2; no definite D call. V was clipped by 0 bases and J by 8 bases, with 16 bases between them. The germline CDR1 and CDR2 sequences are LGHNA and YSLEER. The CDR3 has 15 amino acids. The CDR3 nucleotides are TGCGCCAGCAGCCAAGATCGGACGGGAGTCTGGGGCTACACCTTC. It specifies CASSQDRTGVWGYTF.

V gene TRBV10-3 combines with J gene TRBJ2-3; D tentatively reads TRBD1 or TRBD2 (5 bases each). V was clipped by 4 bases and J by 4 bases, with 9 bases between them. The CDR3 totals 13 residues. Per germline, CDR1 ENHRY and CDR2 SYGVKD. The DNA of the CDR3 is TGTGCCATCAGTGTTAAGGGACCAGATACGCAGTATTTT. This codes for CAISVKGPDTQYF.

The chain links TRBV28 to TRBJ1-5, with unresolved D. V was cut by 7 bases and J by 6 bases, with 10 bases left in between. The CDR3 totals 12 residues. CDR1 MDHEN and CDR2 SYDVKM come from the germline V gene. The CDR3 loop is CASKQASQPQHF. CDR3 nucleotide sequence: TGTGCCAGCAAGCAGGCCAGTCAGCCCCAGCATTTT. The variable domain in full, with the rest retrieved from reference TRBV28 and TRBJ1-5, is DVKVTQSSRYLVKRTGEKVFLECVQDMDHENMFWYRQDPGLGLRLIYFSYDVKMKEKGDIPEGYSVSREKKERFSLILESASTNQTSMYLCASKQASQPQHFGDGTRLSIL.

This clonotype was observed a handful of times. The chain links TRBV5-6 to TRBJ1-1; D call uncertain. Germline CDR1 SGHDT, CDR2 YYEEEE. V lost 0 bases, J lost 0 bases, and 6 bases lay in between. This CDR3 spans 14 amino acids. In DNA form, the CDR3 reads TGTGCCAGCAGCTTGGCGGCTATGAACACTGAAGCTTTCTTT. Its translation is CASSLAAMNTEAFF.

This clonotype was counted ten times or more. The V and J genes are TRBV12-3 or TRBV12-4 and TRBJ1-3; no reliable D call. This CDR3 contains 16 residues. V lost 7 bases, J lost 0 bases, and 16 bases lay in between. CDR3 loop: CASTQAAGHSGNTIYF. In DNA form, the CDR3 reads TGTGCCAGCACCCAAGCGGCAGGCCACTCTGGAAACACCATATATTTT.

The CDR3, as DNA: TGCAGTGTCACCCGGCCCGGGCCCCTTAATTCACCCCTCCACTTT. The encoded protein is CSVTRPGPLNSPLHF. The chain carries TRBV20-1 and TRBJ1-6; D not certain. The CDR3 contains 15 residues. Germline loops: CDR1 DFQATT, CDR2 SNEGSKA (reference sequence). The ends were cut back, 7 bases at V and 6 bases at J, with 19 bases in the middle.

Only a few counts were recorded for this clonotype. The CDR3 loop reads CASSPDRPLNPYEQYF. The CDR3 coding sequence is TGTGCCAGCAGTCCCGATAGACCCTTAAACCCCTACGAGCAGTACTTC. The V and J genes are TRBV12-3 or TRBV12-4 and TRBJ2-7; D remains ambiguous. Deletions cut 5 bases from V and 2 bases from J, with 19 bases between. This CDR3 region has 16 residues.

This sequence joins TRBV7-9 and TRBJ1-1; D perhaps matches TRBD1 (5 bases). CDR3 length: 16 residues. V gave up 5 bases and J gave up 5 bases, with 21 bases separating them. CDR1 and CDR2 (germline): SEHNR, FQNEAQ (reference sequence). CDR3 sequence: CASSTQADTRGTEAFF. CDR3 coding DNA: TGTGCCAGCAGCACTCAGGCGGACACCAGAGGAACTGAAGCTTTCTTT.

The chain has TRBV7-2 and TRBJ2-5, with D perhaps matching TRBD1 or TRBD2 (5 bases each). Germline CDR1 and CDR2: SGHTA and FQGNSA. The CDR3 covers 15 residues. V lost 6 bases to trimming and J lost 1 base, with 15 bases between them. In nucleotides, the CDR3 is TGTGCCAGCAGTTCGCCGGGACGGAGCCAAGAGACCCAGTACTTC. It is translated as CASSSPGRSQETQYF. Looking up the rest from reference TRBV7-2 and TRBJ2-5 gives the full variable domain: GAGVSQSPSNKVTEKGKDVELRCDPISGHTALYWYRQSLGQGLEFLIYFQGNSAPDKSGLPSDRFSAERTGGSVSTLTIQRTQQEDSAVYLCASSSPGRSQETQYFGPGTRLLVL.

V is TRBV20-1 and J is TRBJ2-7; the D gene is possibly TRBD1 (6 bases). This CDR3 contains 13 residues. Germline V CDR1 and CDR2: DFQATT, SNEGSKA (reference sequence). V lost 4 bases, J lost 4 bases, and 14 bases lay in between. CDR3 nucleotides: TGCAGTGCTAATGGACAGTTGGTTTACGAGCAGTACTTC. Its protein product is CSANGQLVYEQYF.

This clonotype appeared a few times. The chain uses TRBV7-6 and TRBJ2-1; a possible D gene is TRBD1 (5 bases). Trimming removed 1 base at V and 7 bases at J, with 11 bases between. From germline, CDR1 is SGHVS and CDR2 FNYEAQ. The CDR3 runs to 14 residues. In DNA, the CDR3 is TGTGCCAGCAGCTTAGGTACCAGGGTAAATGAGCAGTTCTTC. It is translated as CASSLGTRVNEQFF.

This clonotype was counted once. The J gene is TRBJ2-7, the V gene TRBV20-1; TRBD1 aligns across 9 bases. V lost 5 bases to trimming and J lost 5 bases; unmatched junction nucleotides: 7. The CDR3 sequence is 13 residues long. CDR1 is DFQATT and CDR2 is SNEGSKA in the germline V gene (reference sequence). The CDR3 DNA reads TGCAGTGCTTCGGGTGGGACAGGGAACGAGCAGTACTTC. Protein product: CSASGGTGNEQYF.

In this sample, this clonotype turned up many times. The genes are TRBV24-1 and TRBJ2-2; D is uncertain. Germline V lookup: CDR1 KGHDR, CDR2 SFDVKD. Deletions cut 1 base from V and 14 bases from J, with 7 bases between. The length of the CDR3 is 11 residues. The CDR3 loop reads CATSDFSSLFF. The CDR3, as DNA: TGTGCCACCAGTGATTTCAGCTCCCTGTTTTTT.

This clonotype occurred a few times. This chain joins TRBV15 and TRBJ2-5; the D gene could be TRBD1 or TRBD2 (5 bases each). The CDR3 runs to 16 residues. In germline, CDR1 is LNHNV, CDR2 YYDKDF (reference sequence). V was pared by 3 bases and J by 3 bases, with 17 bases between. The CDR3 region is CATSSLSRDGKETQYF. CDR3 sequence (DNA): TGTGCCACCAGCAGTCTATCTCGGGACGGTAAAGAGACCCAGTACTTC.

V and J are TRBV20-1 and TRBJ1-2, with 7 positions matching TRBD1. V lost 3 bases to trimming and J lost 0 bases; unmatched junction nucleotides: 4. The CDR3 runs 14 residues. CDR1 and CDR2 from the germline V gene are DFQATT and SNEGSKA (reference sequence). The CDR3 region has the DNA TGCAGTGCTAGTGGGACAGCAACTAACTATGGCTACACCTTC. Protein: CSASGTATNYGYTF.

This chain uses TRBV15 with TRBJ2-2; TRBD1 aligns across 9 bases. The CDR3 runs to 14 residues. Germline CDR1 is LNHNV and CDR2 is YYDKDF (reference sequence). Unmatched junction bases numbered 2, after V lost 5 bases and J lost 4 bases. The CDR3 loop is CATSGQGTTGELFF. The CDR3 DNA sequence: TGTGCCACCAGCGGACAGGGGACCACCGGGGAGCTGTTTTTT.